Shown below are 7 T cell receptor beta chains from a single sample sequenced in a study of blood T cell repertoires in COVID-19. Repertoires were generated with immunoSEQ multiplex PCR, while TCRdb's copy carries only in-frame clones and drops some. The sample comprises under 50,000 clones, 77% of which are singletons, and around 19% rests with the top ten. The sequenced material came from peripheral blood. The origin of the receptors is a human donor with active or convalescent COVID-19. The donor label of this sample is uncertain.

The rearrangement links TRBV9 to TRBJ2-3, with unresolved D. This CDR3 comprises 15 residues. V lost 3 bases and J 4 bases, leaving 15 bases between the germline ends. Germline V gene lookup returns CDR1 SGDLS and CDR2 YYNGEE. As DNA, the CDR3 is TGTGCCAGCAGCGGGCGCCCGGCTGCGGCAGATACGCAGTATTTT. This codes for CASSGRPAAADTQYF.

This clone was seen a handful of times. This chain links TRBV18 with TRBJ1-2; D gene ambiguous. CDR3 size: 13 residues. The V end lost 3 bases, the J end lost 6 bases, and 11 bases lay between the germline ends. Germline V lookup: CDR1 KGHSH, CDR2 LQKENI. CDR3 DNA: TGTGCCAGCTCACCTCAAAAGGAGAATGGCTACACCTTC. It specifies CASSPQKENGYTF. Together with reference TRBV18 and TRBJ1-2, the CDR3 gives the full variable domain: NAGVMQNPRHLVRRRGQEARLRCSPMKGHSHVYWYRQLPEEGLKFMVYLQKENIIDESGMPKERFSAEFPKEGPSILRIQQVVRGDSAAYFCASSPQKENGYTFGSGTRLTVV.

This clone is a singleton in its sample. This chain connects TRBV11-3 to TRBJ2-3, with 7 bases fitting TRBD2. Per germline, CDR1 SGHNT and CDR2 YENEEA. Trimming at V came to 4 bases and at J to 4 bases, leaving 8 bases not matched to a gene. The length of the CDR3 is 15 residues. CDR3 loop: CASSSLTSRPDTQYF. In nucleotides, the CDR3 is TGTGCCAGCAGCTCCCTGACTAGCAGGCCAGATACGCAGTATTTT.

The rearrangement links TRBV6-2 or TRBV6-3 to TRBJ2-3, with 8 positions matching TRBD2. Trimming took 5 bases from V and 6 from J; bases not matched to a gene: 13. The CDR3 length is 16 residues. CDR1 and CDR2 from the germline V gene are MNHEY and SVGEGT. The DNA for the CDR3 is TGTGCCAGCAGTCAGCGAACCGGGACTAGGGATGATACGCAGTATTTT. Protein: CASSQRTGTRDDTQYF.

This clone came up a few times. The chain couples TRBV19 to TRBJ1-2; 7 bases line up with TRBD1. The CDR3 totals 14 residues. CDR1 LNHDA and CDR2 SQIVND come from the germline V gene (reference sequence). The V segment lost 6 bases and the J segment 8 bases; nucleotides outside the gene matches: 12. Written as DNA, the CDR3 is TGTGCCAGTAGCCTACAGGGGAGCGGCAACGGCTACACCTTC. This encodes CASSLQGSGNGYTF.

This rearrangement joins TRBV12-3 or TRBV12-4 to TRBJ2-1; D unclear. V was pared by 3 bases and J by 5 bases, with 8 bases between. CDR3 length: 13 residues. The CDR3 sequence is CASSLRRDNEQFF. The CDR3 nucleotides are TGTGCCAGCAGTTTGAGAAGAGACAATGAGCAGTTCTTC.

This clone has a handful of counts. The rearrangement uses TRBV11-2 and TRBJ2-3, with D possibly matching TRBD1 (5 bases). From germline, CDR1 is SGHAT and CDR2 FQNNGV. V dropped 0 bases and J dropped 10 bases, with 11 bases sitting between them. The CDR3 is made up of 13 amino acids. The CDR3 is CASSLDQGVAQYF. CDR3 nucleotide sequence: TGTGCCAGCAGCTTAGATCAGGGTGTTGCGCAGTATTTT.